This is a list of T cell receptor beta chains from one sample in a study of cytomegalovirus exposure and HLA in healthy donors. Repertoires were generated with immunoSEQ multiplex PCR, while TCRdb's copy carries only in-frame clones and drops some. The sample lists roughly 160,000 clones, roughly 75% occurring once. The sequencing input was PBMCs. The source is a woman between 50 and 59 years old in good health and CMV-seropositive. Each CDR3 is given with its conserved first and last residue. A D gene is named only where the DNA matches it firmly. Not every row has a clone size; where given, it reads once, few, many or a size class.

D gene,V gene,J gene,clone size,CDR3 DNA,CDR3 protein
TRBD1,TRBV6-1,TRBJ1-5,few,TGTGCCAGCAGTGTTTGGGGACAGGGGAAGGATGCCCAGCATTTT,CASSVWGQGKDAQHF
-,TRBV19,TRBJ2-4,-,TGTGCCAGTAGTACGGGAGTTAACATTCAGTACTTC,CASSTGVNIQYF
TRBD1,TRBV7-2,TRBJ2-5,-,TGTGCCAGCAGCCTCGCGGACTACCGGGACAGGTGGGGGGAGACCCAGTACTTC,CASSLADYRDRWGETQYF
TRBD1,TRBV19,TRBJ1-2,-,TGTGCCAGTAGTGGAGAACCGGGACAGATATACTTC,CASSGEPGQIYF
TRBD2,TRBV10-3,TRBJ2-5,once,TGTGCCATCAGCCGGGGACTAGCGACCGACCAAGAGACCCAGTACTTC,CAISRGLATDQETQYF
-,TRBV5-1,TRBJ1-2,-,TGCGCCAGCAGCTCCGGACAGTATGGCTACACCTTC,CASSSGQYGYTF
TRBD1,TRBV7-2,TRBJ2-7,few,TGTGCCAGCAGCTTAAAGGGGGCAGCCTACGAGCAGTACTTC,CASSLKGAAYEQYF
TRBD2,TRBV4-2,TRBJ2-3,once,TGTGCCAGCACCCAGACGACTAGCGGGGGCCCAGATACGCAGTATTTT,CASTQTTSGGPDTQYF
-,TRBV5-4,TRBJ2-5,-,TGTGCCAGCAGCTCCGGAAAACAGGGCCAAGAGACCCAGTACTTC,CASSSGKQGQETQYF
TRBD1,TRBV4-3,TRBJ1-2,once,TGCGCCAGCAGCCCACAGGGGCGTAACTATGGCTACACCTTC,CASSPQGRNYGYTF
TRBD2,TRBV28,TRBJ2-1,-,TGTGCCAGCAGTTGGGTAGCGGGGGATGAGCAGTTCTTC,CASSWVAGDEQFF
TRBD1,TRBV7-9,TRBJ1-1,-,TGTGCCAGCAGCTTATACGGCAGGGGGGATATGAACACTGAAGCTTTCTTT,CASSLYGRGDMNTEAFF
TRBD1,TRBV7-9,TRBJ1-6,-,TGTTCCAGCGCCCCCGGGACAGGGATCCTCCGAGGACCCCTCCACTTT,CSSAPGTGILRGPLHF
-,TRBV2,TRBJ1-5,-,TGTGCCAGCTGCCGCGGGGGCAGCAATCAGCCCCAGCATTTT,CASCRGGSNQPQHF
TRBD2,TRBV27,TRBJ2-1,-,TGTGCCAGCAGTTTATCTTTAGCGGGGCCCTACAATGAGCAGTTCTTC,CASSLSLAGPYNEQFF
TRBD2,TRBV28,TRBJ2-1,-,TGTGCCAATAGCGGGAGGCGGAGGGCGAATGAGCAGTTCTTC,CANSGRRRANEQFF
TRBD1,TRBV28,TRBJ1-5,-,TGTGCCAGCAGTGCGTGGGGACAGGGTAACGTCAAGAATCAGCCCCAGCATTTT,CASSAWGQGNVKNQPQHF
-,TRBV5-1,TRBJ2-5,-,TGCGCCAGCAGCACCGGGACCAGGGGGGTTGTGGAGACCCAGTACTTC,CASSTGTRGVVETQYF
TRBD1,TRBV6-5,TRBJ1-5,-,TGTGCCAGCAGCCCAGACAGGGGTAGCAATCAGCCCCAGCATTTT,CASSPDRGSNQPQHF
-,TRBV7-9,TRBJ2-3,-,TGTGCCAGCAGCTTAGCCGTGGCGGCGGCCACAGATACGCAGTATTTT,CASSLAVAAATDTQYF
-,TRBV29-1,TRBJ1-2,-,TGCAGCGTTGAATCGCAGGAGGAAAACTATGGCTACACCTTC,CSVESQEENYGYTF
-,TRBV7-7,TRBJ2-1,-,TGTGCTAGCGGCCTCGGGAACTCCTACAATGAGCAGTTCTTC,CASGLGNSYNEQFF
TRBD1,TRBV7-8,TRBJ2-6,-,TGTGCCAGCAGCCAGGACAGGGAAAGTGGGGCCAACGTCCTGACTTTC,CASSQDRESGANVLTF
TRBD1,TRBV18,TRBJ2-1,few,TGTGCCAGCTCACCAAAACTCGGGACAGGGAGGGGCAATGAGCAGTTCTTC,CASSPKLGTGRGNEQFF
-,TRBV5-1,TRBJ1-3,-,TGCGCCAGCAGCCAGCAGGACTCTGGAAACACCATATATTTT,CASSQQDSGNTIYF
TRBD2,TRBV7-3,TRBJ2-1,-,TGTGCCAGCAGCCTCCTGGGTAGCGGGGTAATCAATGAGCAGTTCTTC,CASSLLGSGVINEQFF
TRBD2,TRBV27,TRBJ2-5,-,TGTGCCAGCAGTTGGGCAGGGAGGGTGGGAGAGACCCAGTACTTC,CASSWAGRVGETQYF
TRBD2,TRBV7-9,TRBJ2-7,-,TGTGCCAGCAGCGACAGGACTAGCGGGAGGGCAACGGGGGAGCAGTACTTC,CASSDRTSGRATGEQYF
TRBD1,TRBV10-1,TRBJ1-6,-,TGCGCCAGCAGCGCCAGACAGGGCGGTGGATCACCCCTCCACTTT,CASSARQGGGSPLHF
TRBD2,TRBV9,TRBJ2-2,few,TGTGCCAGCAGCACCGCGGGGGGGCCTCGGGAGCTGTTTTTT,CASSTAGGPRELFF
TRBD1,TRBV18,TRBJ2-1,-,TGTGCCAGCTCACCACCGCAGGGGGCGAGGAATGAGCAGTTCTTC,CASSPPQGARNEQFF
TRBD2,TRBV27,TRBJ2-7,-,TGTGCCAGCAGGCTAGCGGGAGGGACCTACGAGCAGTACTTC,CASRLAGGTYEQYF